The 11 T cell receptor beta chains presented below share a single source sample, sequenced in a study of cytomegalovirus exposure and HLA in healthy donors (dated by TCRdb to 2015 to 2018). Libraries were prepared through the immunoSEQ multiplex PCR assay. This immuneACCESS table, as held by TCRdb, lists in-frame sequences with V and J called but not all clones. Of the missing ones, under half trace to an unresolved V gene in checked studies; the others have no known cause. The sample yields 90,000 to 130,000 clones; roughly 90% were counted once. The ten largest account for approximately 1.5% of the sample. Sequenced sample: PBMCs. The receptor source for this set is a woman in her twenties or thirties in good health and CMV-seropositive.

The chain is built from TRBV9 and TRBJ2-3, with 10 bases aligning to TRBD2. This CDR3 is built from 15 residues. J gave up 6 bases and V 0 bases, and 4 bases lay outside the gene matches. CDR1 is SGDLS and CDR2 is YYNGEE in the germline V gene. The CDR3 is CASSVASSGGDTQYF. The CDR3 bases are TGTGCCAGCAGCGTAGCATCTAGCGGGGGTGATACGCAGTATTTT.

The chain combines TRBV4-1 with TRBJ2-7; D unclear. Trimming left V 1 base short and J 4 bases short, with 14 bases between. This CDR3 comprises 15 residues. Germline values: CDR1 MGHRA, CDR2 YSYEKL. In nucleotides, the CDR3 is TGCGCCAGCAGCCAAGTCTCCCCCCCCGGGTACGAGCAGTACTTC. This gives the protein CASSQVSPPGYEQYF.

The chain links TRBV11-2 to TRBJ1-1; D may be TRBD1 (5 bases). Germline CDR1 and CDR2: SGHAT and FQNNGV. Trimming took off 3 bases at V and 1 base at J, with 9 bases between the two ends. The CDR3 runs 14 residues. CDR3 loop: CASSFRQGNTEAFF. CDR3 sequence (DNA): TGTGCCAGCAGCTTCCGGCAGGGGAACACTGAAGCTTTCTTT.

V usage is TRBV28 and J usage is TRBJ1-5, with D perhaps TRBD1 (6 bases). The CDR3 contains 14 residues. Trimming removed 5 bases from V and 7 bases from J, with 15 bases in between. Germline V gene sequence: CDR1 MDHEN, CDR2 SYDVKM. The CDR3 DNA sequence: TGTGCCAGCAGTCCCCTGAGGGGGTGGCAGCCCCAGCATTTT. Its translation is CASSPLRGWQPQHF.

The chain combines TRBV7-9 with TRBJ2-7; 10 positions match TRBD2. Per germline, CDR1 SEHNR and CDR2 FQNEAQ (reference sequence). J lost 0 bases, V lost 0 bases, and 2 bases had no gene match. The CDR3 sequence is 16 residues long. CDR3: CASSLALAGGSYEQYF. The CDR3 DNA is TGTGCCAGCAGCTTAGCTTTAGCGGGAGGCTCCTACGAGCAGTACTTC. Together with reference TRBV7-9 and TRBJ2-7, the CDR3 gives the full variable domain: DTGVSQNPRHKITKRGQNVTFRCDPISEHNRLYWYRQTLGQGPEFLTYFQNEAQLEKSRLLSDRFSAERPKGSFSTLEIQRTEQGDSAMYLCASSLALAGGSYEQYFGPGTRLTVT.

This sequence joins TRBV5-1 and TRBJ2-5, with 9 bases fitting TRBD2. The CDR3 is 14 amino acids. Germline-derived CDR1 and CDR2 are SGHRS and YFSETQ. V gave up 5 bases and J gave up 5 bases; unmatched junction bases: 7. The CDR3 DNA reads as TGCGCCAGCAGTTCTGGACTAGCGTGGGAGACCCAGTACTTC. Translated, it gives CASSSGLAWETQYF. The full variable domain, completed using reference TRBV5-1 and TRBJ2-5, is KAGVTQTPRYLIKTRGQQVTLSCSPISGHRSVSWYQQTPGQGLQFLFEYFSETQRNKGNFPGRFSGRQFSNSRSEMNVSTLELGDSALYLCASSSGLAWETQYFGPGTRLLVL.

The rearrangement uses TRBV6-1 and TRBJ2-7; 7 nucleotides agree with TRBD1. Germline V CDR1 and CDR2: MNHNS, SASEGT. The CDR3 has 14 residues. Trimming cost V 2 bases and J 9 bases; bases outside gene matches: 10. The chain's CDR3 is CASSETGTAKGQYF. In nucleotides, the CDR3 is TGTGCCAGCAGTGAAACTGGGACAGCAAAAGGGCAGTACTTC.

J is TRBJ2-1 and V is TRBV28; D remains ambiguous. The CDR3 is 13 amino acids. V lost 2 bases and J lost 3, with 5 bases in between. The germline V gene encodes CDR1 MDHEN and CDR2 SYDVKM. The CDR3: CASSLNYYNEQFF. CDR3 sequence (DNA): TGTGCCAGCAGTTTAAACTACTACAATGAGCAGTTCTTC.

The chain carries TRBV7-2 and TRBJ1-1, with 8 nucleotides matching TRBD1. This CDR3 region has 15 residues. V was pared by 7 bases and J by 4 bases, with 11 bases of the junction left unmatched. Germline assignment: CDR1 SGHTA and CDR2 FQGNSA. CDR3 in amino acids: CASTKDRVGGTEAFF. The CDR3 coding sequence is TGTGCCAGCACCAAGGACAGGGTCGGAGGCACTGAAGCTTTCTTT. Drawing the rest from reference TRBV7-2 and TRBJ1-1, the complete variable domain is GAGVSQSPSNKVTEKGKDVELRCDPISGHTALYWYRQSLGQGLEFLIYFQGNSAPDKSGLPSDRFSAERTGGSVSTLTIQRTQQEDSAVYLCASTKDRVGGTEAFFGQGTRLTVV.

J is TRBJ2-3 and V is TRBV15; maybe TRBD2 (5 bases). Germline V gene sequence: CDR1 LNHNV, CDR2 YYDKDF (reference sequence). The CDR3 totals 16 residues. With 1 base removed from V and 0 bases from J, the gap between germline ends came to 11 bases. The CDR3 DNA reads as TGTGCCACCAGCAGAGGACGGACTGAAAGCACAGATACGCAGTATTTT. This encodes CATSRGRTESTDTQYF.

The V call is TRBV6-1, the J call TRBJ1-2; 9 bases agree with TRBD1. V lost 3 bases and J lost 2; bases outside the gene matches: 4. Germline lookup yields CDR1 MNHNS and CDR2 SASEGT. The CDR3 is 15 amino acids. The CDR3 DNA reads as TGTGCCAGCAGTGATGGGACAGGGAAAAACTATGGCTACACCTTC. Its translation is CASSDGTGKNYGYTF.